These 28 T cell receptor beta chains share one sample of origin, sequenced in a study of blood T cell repertoires in COVID-19. Clones were read by immunoSEQ multiplex PCR, and TCRdb kept only the in-frame ones, dropping some. This sample carries about 310,000 clones, around nine tenths of them seen once, and the ten largest clones take about 9.9%. Sequencing used PBMCs or T cells enriched from blood (not recorded which). These receptors were obtained from a woman between 35 and 50 years old who had recovered from COVID-19.

The chain has TRBV10-3 and TRBJ2-1; 9 bases map to TRBD2. Trimming cost V 5 bases and J 9 bases; bases outside gene matches: 11. The germline gives CDR1 ENHRY, CDR2 SYGVKD. This CDR3 contains 15 residues. The CDR3 coding sequence is TGTGCCATCAGTACAGTAGCGGGAGCGGTCGGTGAGCAGTTCTTC. This sequence encodes CAISTVAGAVGEQFF.

V is TRBV30 and J is TRBJ1-4; 11 nucleotides line up with TRBD1. Losses at the gene ends were 2 bases for V and 7 bases for J; bases not matched to a gene: 3. This CDR3 has 14 amino acids. CDR1 is GTSNPN and CDR2 is SVGIG in the germline V gene (reference sequence). CDR3: CAWSKGTGGEKLFF. The DNA for the CDR3 is TGTGCCTGGAGTAAGGGGACAGGGGGTGAAAAACTGTTTTTT.

The chain recombines TRBV5-1 with TRBJ2-2, with 8 bases lining up with TRBD1. The V gene's germline CDR1 is SGHRS and CDR2 YFSETQ. The CDR3 sequence is 19 residues long. After removal of 1 base from V and 4 bases from J, the junction contained 15 bases not matched to a gene. The CDR3 sequence: CASSLPDRGPSDITGELFF. Here the CDR3 DNA reads TGCGCCAGCAGCTTGCCCGACAGGGGCCCTTCAGATATCACCGGGGAGCTGTTTTTT.

The CDR3 sequence is CASSLAASGVGEQFF. The DNA for the CDR3 is TGCGCCAGCAGCTTGGCGGCTAGCGGGGTCGGTGAGCAGTTCTTC. The genes are TRBV5-1 and TRBJ2-1; 9 positions match TRBD2. CDR3 length: 15 amino acids. Per the germline V gene, CDR1 is SGHRS and CDR2 is YFSETQ. V lost 0 bases to trimming and J lost 9 bases; unmatched junction nucleotides: 7.

The genes are TRBV28 and TRBJ1-6, with 7 bases lining up with TRBD1. J gave up 7 bases and V 6 bases, and 9 bases lay outside the gene matches. Germline V gives CDR1 MDHEN, CDR2 SYDVKM. The CDR3 is made up of 15 amino acids. CDR3: CASSRDREENSPLHF. The CDR3, as DNA: TGTGCCAGCAGCCGCGACAGGGAAGAAAATTCACCCCTCCACTTT.

The chain is built from TRBV11-3 and TRBJ2-2; 7 bases are a match to TRBD2. There are 15 residues in the CDR3. Germline assignment: CDR1 SGHNT and CDR2 YENEEA. With 1 base clipped from V and 8 bases from J, the junction kept 7 bases outside the gene matches. CDR3 region: CASSLGAAGRGELFF. The DNA for the CDR3 is TGTGCCAGCAGCTTAGGGGCAGCGGGGCGGGGGGAGCTGTTTTTT.

The chain uses TRBV19 and TRBJ1-1; D remains ambiguous. V lost 0 bases to trimming and J lost 2 bases, with 10 bases between them. Looked up from germline, CDR1 is LNHDA and CDR2 is SQIVND (reference sequence). The CDR3 covers 15 residues. DNA of the CDR3: TGTGCCAGTAGTATAGATCTAGTCCCTAACACTGAAGCTTTCTTT. Protein product: CASSIDLVPNTEAFF. Full variable domain (outside the CDR3, taken from reference TRBV19 and TRBJ1-1): DGGITQSPKYLFRKEGQNVTLSCEQNLNHDAMYWYRQDPGQGLRLIYYSQIVNDFQKGDIAEGYSVSREKKESFPLTVTSAQKNPTAFYLCASSIDLVPNTEAFFGQGTRLTVV.

The genes are TRBV10-2 and TRBJ2-7; D may be TRBD1 (5 bases). CDR1 and CDR2 from the germline V gene are WSHSY and SAAADI. There are 14 residues in the CDR3. The V end was cut by 5 bases, the J end by 3 bases, with 14 bases between. CDR3 coding DNA: TGCGCCAGCAGTCTAAGGGGTCGATACTACGAGCAGTACTTC. Protein sequence: CASSLRGRYYEQYF.

The chain links TRBV10-3 to TRBJ2-5, with D possibly matching TRBD2 (6 bases). Germline V lookup: CDR1 ENHRY, CDR2 SYGVKD. The CDR3 consists of 13 residues. V lost 6 bases, J lost 1 base, and 9 bases lay in between. CDR3 residues: CAISRLGQETQYF. In DNA form, the CDR3 reads TGTGCCATCAGCCGACTAGGCCAAGAGACCCAGTACTTC.

The chain has TRBV7-2 and TRBJ2-1, with 7 bases matching TRBD2. In germline, CDR1 is SGHTA, CDR2 FQGNSA. V lost 4 bases and J lost 7; bases outside the gene matches: 16. This CDR3 contains 17 residues. In nucleotides, the CDR3 is TGTGCCAGCAGCTCCCTGCCGCTAGCGGACGCTTCTAATGAGCAGTTCTTC. It translates to CASSSLPLADASNEQFF.

This sequence joins TRBV30 and TRBJ1-1; D uncertain. Germline V gives CDR1 GTSNPN, CDR2 SVGIG (reference sequence). The CDR3 is made up of 13 amino acids. The germline V and J ends were trimmed by 1 base and 1 base, with 7 bases remaining between them. CDR3 DNA: TGTGCCTGGAGTGGACTGACGAACACTGAAGCTTTCTTT. It encodes CAWSGLTNTEAFF.

CDR3 amino acids: CASSYSILAGSETQYF. The CDR3 nucleotides read TGTGCCAGCAGTTACTCGATACTAGCGGGGTCAGAGACCCAGTACTTC. The chain carries TRBV6-5 and TRBJ2-5; 10 nucleotides align to TRBD2. V lost 0 bases, J lost 4 bases, and 5 bases stayed unmatched. This CDR3 spans 16 amino acids. Germline CDR1 reads MNHEY; CDR2 reads SVGAGI.

The rearrangement uses TRBV5-8 and TRBJ2-5; D ambiguous. The germline gives CDR1 SGHTS, CDR2 YDEGEE. Trimming left V 0 bases short and J 7 bases short, with 13 bases between. This CDR3 spans 14 amino acids. The CDR3 reads CASSLERPAGTQYF. The CDR3 DNA is TGTGCCAGCAGCTTGGAGCGCCCCGCCGGGACCCAGTACTTC.

This clone was observed a single time. V is TRBV6-5 and J is TRBJ2-3, with D maybe TRBD2 (5 bases). Trimming removed 7 bases from V and 2 bases from J, with 13 bases in between. The CDR3 covers 14 residues. The V gene's germline CDR1 is MNHEY and CDR2 SVGAGI. CDR3 DNA: TGTGCCAGCATGAGGCGGGCTTACACAGATACGCAGTATTTT. Amino acids: CASMRRAYTDTQYF.

The V gene is TRBV5-6, the J gene TRBJ2-6; 8 bases are shared with TRBD1. Unmatched junction bases numbered 4, after V lost 4 bases and J lost 4 bases. Per germline, CDR1 SGHDT and CDR2 YYEEEE. The CDR3 spans 15 residues. CDR3 in DNA: TGTGCCAGCAGCCGACAGGGGCCCGGGGCCAACGTCCTGACTTTC. Translating it yields CASSRQGPGANVLTF.

The chain uses TRBV5-6 and TRBJ1-2; 7 bases align to TRBD1. Germline CDR1 SGHDT, CDR2 YYEEEE. With V trimmed by 0 bases and J by 4 bases, 6 bases remained unmatched. CDR3 length: 15 residues. The CDR3 is CASSLAAGGTYGYTF. The DNA for the CDR3 is TGTGCCAGCAGCTTGGCGGCAGGGGGAACCTATGGCTACACCTTC.

J is TRBJ2-2 and V is TRBV9, with 12 bases matching TRBD1. CDR1 SGDLS and CDR2 YYNGEE come from the germline V gene. J was trimmed by 4 bases and V by 4 bases; bases with no gene match: 8. The CDR3 is made up of 17 amino acids. This chain's CDR3 is CASSHGTGGSSTGELFF. The DNA for the CDR3 is TGTGCCAGCAGCCATGGGACAGGGGGCTCTAGCACCGGGGAGCTGTTTTTT.

The rearrangement links TRBV5-4 to TRBJ2-7; D is perhaps TRBD1 (6 bases). Germline V CDR1 and CDR2: SGHNT, YYREEE (reference sequence). With 2 bases removed from V and 3 bases from J, the gap between germline ends came to 12 bases. This CDR3 contains 14 residues. For the CDR3, the DNA is TGTGCCAGCAGCTTCGGCAGGGGTTTCTACGAGCAGTACTTC. Translating gives CASSFGRGFYEQYF.

This clone was counted between two and nine times. The rearrangement uses TRBV15 and TRBJ1-1, with D perhaps matching TRBD1 (6 bases). This CDR3 comprises 17 residues. CDR1 is LNHNV and CDR2 is YYDKDF in the germline V gene (reference sequence). V gave up 3 bases and J gave up 3 bases, with 20 bases separating them. CDR3 sequence: CATSSVFYREGDTEAFF. The CDR3 nucleotides read TGTGCCACCAGCAGCGTCTTTTACAGGGAAGGCGACACTGAAGCTTTCTTT. Complete variable domain (other parts from reference TRBV15 and TRBJ1-1): DAMVIQNPRYQVTQFGKPVTLSCSQTLNHNVMYWYQQKSSQAPKLLFHYYDKDFNNEADTPDNFQSRRPNTSFCFLDIRSPGLGDTAMYLCATSSVFYREGDTEAFFGQGTRLTVV.

The chain employs TRBV10-3 and TRBJ2-7; 8 nucleotides agree with TRBD2. CDR1 and CDR2 (germline): ENHRY, SYGVKD. J was trimmed by 2 bases and V by 2 bases; bases with no gene match: 2. The CDR3 totals 14 residues. In DNA, the CDR3 is TGTGCCATCAGTGAGACTAGCGGTCCCTACGAGCAGTACTTC. This gives the protein CAISETSGPYEQYF.

This rearrangement joins TRBV7-2 to TRBJ2-1; D may be TRBD1 (6 bases). The V end lost 3 bases, the J end lost 3 bases, and 9 bases lay between the germline ends. The CDR3 is 14 amino acids. The germline V gene encodes CDR1 SGHTA and CDR2 FQGNSA. DNA of the CDR3: TGTGCCAGCAGCTTCCTGGACAGCTACAATGAGCAGTTCTTC. This codes for CASSFLDSYNEQFF. Drawing the rest from reference TRBV7-2 and TRBJ2-1, the complete variable domain is GAGVSQSPSNKVTEKGKDVELRCDPISGHTALYWYRQSLGQGLEFLIYFQGNSAPDKSGLPSDRFSAERTGGSVSTLTIQRTQQEDSAVYLCASSFLDSYNEQFFGPGTRLTVL.

This chain links TRBV6-5 with TRBJ1-4; 9 positions match TRBD1. J gave up 8 bases and V 6 bases, and 7 bases lay outside the gene matches. Germline loops: CDR1 MNHEY, CDR2 SVGAGI. This CDR3 region has 14 residues. CDR3 in amino acids: CASRRDREGEKLFF. The CDR3 DNA is TGTGCCAGCAGGAGGGACAGGGAGGGCGAAAAACTGTTTTTT.

This chain uses TRBV4-3 with TRBJ2-2, with 8 bases matching TRBD2. Germline CDR1 is LGHNA and CDR2 is YSLEER. The CDR3 length is 16 residues. The ends lost 1 base at V and 5 bases at J; junction bases unmatched: 6. The DNA for the CDR3 is TGCGCCAGCAGCCAAGGCGGGGGGAGGAGGACCGGGGAGCTGTTTTTT. It is translated as CASSQGGGRRTGELFF.

This sequence joins TRBV5-1 and TRBJ2-5; 7 bases fit TRBD2. CDR3 length: 14 residues. J gave up 2 bases and V 3 bases, and 4 bases lay outside the gene matches. Germline-derived CDR1 and CDR2 are SGHRS and YFSETQ. DNA for the CDR3: TGCGCCAGCAGCTACCGGGACTATCAAGAGACCCAGTACTTC. Encoded protein: CASSYRDYQETQYF. The full variable domain, with the rest looked up from reference TRBV5-1 and TRBJ2-5, is KAGVTQTPRYLIKTRGQQVTLSCSPISGHRSVSWYQQTPGQGLQFLFEYFSETQRNKGNFPGRFSGRQFSNSRSEMNVSTLELGDSALYLCASSYRDYQETQYFGPGTRLLVL.

The V call is TRBV30, the J call TRBJ2-7, with 7 bases aligning to TRBD2. The CDR3 is 16 amino acids. Germline lookup yields CDR1 GTSNPN and CDR2 SVGIG (reference sequence). Trimming at V came to 2 bases and at J to 5 bases, leaving 15 bases not matched to a gene. DNA of the CDR3: TGTGCCTGGAGTTGGCGGGAGCTTACCCTTTCTAACGAGCAGTACTTC. Amino acid sequence: CAWSWRELTLSNEQYF. Variable domain in full (rest from reference TRBV30 and TRBJ2-7): SQTIHQWPATLVQPVGSPLSLECTVEGTSNPNLYWYRQAAGRGLQLLFYSVGIGQISSEVPQNLSASRPQDRQFILSSKKLLLSDSGFYLCAWSWRELTLSNEQYFGPGTRLTVT.

V usage is TRBV11-3 and J usage is TRBJ2-3; D unresolved. The germline gives CDR1 SGHNT, CDR2 YENEEA. The CDR3 runs to 15 residues. V shed 2 bases and J shed 0 bases, with 9 bases lying between them. CDR3 protein: CASSLYRRSTDTQYF. The CDR3 nucleotides read TGTGCCAGCAGCTTATATCGGCGGAGCACAGATACGCAGTATTTT. Full variable domain (remainder filled in from reference TRBV11-3 and TRBJ2-3): EAGVVQSPRYKIIEKKQPVAFWCNPISGHNTLYWYLQNLGQGPELLIRYENEEAVDDSQLPKDRFSAERLKGVDSTLKIQPAELGDSAVYLCASSLYRRSTDTQYFGPGTRLTVL.

CDR3 in DNA: TGTGCCAGCAGTTTACAGGGATATGGTACGCAGTATTTT. This encodes CASSLQGYGTQYF. The rearrangement uses TRBV28 and TRBJ2-3, with a tentative D call TRBD1 (5 bases). The germline CDR1 and CDR2 sequences are MDHEN and SYDVKM. Trimming took 2 bases from V and 8 from J, leaving 11 bases between them. The CDR3 is made up of 13 amino acids. The full variable domain, with the rest looked up from reference TRBV28 and TRBJ2-3, is DVKVTQSSRYLVKRTGEKVFLECVQDMDHENMFWYRQDPGLGLRLIYFSYDVKMKEKGDIPEGYSVSREKKERFSLILESASTNQTSMYLCASSLQGYGTQYFGPGTRLTVL.

The CDR3 bases are TGTGCCAGCAGCTTTTCGGGCACTGAAGCTTTCTTT. Translation: CASSFSGTEAFF. The V and J genes are TRBV7-9 and TRBJ1-1, with D unclear. The CDR3 consists of 12 residues. Deletions cut 3 bases from V and 4 bases from J, with 6 bases between. Germline V CDR1 and CDR2: SEHNR, FQNEAQ (reference sequence).